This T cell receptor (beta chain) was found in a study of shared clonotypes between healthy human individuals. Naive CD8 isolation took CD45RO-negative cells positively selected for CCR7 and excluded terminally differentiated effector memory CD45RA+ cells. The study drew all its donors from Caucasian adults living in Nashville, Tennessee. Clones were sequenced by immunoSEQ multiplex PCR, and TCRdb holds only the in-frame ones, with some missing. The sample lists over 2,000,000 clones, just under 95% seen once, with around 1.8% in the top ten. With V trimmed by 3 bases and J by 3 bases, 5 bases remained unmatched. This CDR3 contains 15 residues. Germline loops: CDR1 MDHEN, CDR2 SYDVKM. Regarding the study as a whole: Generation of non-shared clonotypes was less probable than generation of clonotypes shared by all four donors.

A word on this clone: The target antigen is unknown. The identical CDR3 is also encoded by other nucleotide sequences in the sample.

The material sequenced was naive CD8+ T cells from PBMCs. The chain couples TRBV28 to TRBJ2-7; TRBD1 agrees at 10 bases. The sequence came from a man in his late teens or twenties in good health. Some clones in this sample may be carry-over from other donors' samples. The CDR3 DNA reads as TGTGCCAGCAGTTTGTCCGGGACAGGGGTCTACGAGCAGTACTTC. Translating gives CASSLSGTGVYEQYF.